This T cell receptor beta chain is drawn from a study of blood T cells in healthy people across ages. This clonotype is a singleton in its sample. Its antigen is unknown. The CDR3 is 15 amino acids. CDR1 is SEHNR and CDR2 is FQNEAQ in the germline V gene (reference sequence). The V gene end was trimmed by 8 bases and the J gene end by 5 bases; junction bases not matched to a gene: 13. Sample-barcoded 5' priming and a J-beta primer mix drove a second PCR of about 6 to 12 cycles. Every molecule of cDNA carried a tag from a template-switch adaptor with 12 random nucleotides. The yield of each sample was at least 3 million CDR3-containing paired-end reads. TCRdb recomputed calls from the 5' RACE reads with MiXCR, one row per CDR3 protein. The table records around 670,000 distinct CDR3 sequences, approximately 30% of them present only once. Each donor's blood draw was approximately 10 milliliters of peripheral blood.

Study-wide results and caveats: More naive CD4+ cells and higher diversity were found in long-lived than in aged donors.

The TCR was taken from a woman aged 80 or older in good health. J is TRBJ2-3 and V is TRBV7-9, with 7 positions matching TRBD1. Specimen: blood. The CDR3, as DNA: TGTGCCAGCGGTAAAACAGGGACAGTCGGAGATACGCAGTATTTT. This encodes CASGKTGTVGDTQYF. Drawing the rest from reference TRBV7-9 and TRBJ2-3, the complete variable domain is DTGVSQNPRHKITKRGQNVTFRCDPISEHNRLYWYRQTLGQGPEFLTYFQNEAQLEKSRLLSDRFSAERPKGSFSTLEIQRTEQGDSAMYLCASGKTGTVGDTQYFGPGTRLTVL.